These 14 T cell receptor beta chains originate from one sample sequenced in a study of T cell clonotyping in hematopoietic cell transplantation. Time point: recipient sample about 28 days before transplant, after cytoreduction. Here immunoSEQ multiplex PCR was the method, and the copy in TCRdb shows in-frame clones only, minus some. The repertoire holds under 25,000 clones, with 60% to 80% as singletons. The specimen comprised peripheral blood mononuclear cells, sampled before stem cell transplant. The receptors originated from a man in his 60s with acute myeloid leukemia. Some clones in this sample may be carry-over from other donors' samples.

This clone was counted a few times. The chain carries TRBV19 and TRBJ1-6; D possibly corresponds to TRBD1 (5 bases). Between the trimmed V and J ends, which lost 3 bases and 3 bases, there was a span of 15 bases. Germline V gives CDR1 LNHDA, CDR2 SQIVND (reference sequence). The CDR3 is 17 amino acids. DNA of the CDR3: TGTGCCAGTAGTATGTGGGGGGGTTCCGTCTATAATTCACCCCTCCACTTT. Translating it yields CASSMWGGSVYNSPLHF.

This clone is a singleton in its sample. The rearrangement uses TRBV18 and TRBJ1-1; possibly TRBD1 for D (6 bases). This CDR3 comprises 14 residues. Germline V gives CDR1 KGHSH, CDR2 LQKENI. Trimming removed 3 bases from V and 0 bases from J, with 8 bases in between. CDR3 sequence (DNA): TGTGCCAGCTCACCGGACAGACTGAACACTGAAGCTTTCTTT. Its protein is CASSPDRLNTEAFF.

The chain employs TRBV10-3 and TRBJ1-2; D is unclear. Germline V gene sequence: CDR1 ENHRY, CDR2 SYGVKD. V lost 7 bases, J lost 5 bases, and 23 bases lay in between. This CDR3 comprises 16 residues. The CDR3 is CAINSIGPIGGYGYTF. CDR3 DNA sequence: TGTGCCATCAATTCCATTGGACCGATTGGCGGTTATGGCTACACCTTC.

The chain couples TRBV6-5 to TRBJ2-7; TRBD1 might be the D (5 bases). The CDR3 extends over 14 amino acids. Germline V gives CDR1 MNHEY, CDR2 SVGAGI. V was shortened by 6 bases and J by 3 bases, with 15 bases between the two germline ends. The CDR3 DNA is TGTGCCAGCAGGAGACAGATTGGGGACTACGAGCAGTACTTC. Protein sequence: CASRRQIGDYEQYF.

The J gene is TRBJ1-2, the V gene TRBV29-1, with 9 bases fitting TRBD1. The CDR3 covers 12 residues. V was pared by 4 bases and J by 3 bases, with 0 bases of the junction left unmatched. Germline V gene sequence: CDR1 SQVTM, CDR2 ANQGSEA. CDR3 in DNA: TGCAGCGTTGGGACAGGGGACTATGGCTACACCTTC. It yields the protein CSVGTGDYGYTF.

CDR3 nucleotides: TGTGCCAGCAGTGTCGCAGATACGCAGTATTTT. Residues: CASSVADTQYF. The chain couples TRBV25-1 to TRBJ2-3; the D is unclear. The CDR3 is made up of 11 amino acids. V was shortened by 4 bases and J by 4 bases, with 3 bases between the two germline ends. Germline values: CDR1 MGHDK, CDR2 SYGVNS.

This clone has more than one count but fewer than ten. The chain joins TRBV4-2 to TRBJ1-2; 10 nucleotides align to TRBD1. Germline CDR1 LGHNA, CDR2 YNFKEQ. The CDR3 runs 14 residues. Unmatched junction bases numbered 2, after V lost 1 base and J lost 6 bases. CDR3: CASSQVGTGDGYTF. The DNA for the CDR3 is TGTGCCAGCAGCCAAGTAGGGACAGGGGATGGCTACACCTTC.

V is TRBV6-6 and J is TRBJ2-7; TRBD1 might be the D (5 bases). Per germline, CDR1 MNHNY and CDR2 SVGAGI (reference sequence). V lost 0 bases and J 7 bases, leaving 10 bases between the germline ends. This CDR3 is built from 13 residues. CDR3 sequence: CASSYSSRAEQYF. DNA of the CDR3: TGTGCCAGCAGTTACTCGAGCAGGGCGGAGCAGTACTTC.

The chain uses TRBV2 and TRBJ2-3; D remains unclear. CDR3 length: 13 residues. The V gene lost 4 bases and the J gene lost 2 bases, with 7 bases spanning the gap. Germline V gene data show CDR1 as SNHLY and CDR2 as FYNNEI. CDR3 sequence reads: CASSVEYTDTQYF. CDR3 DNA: TGTGCCAGCAGTGTTGAGTACACAGATACGCAGTATTTT.

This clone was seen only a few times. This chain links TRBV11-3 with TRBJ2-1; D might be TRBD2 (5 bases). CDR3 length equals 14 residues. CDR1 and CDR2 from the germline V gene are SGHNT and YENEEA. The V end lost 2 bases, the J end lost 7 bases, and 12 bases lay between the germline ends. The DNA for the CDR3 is TGTGCCAGCAGCTTAAGCGCGGGCTCAAATGAGCAGTTCTTC. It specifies CASSLSAGSNEQFF.

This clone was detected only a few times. The DNA for the CDR3 is TGCGCCAGCAGCCAAGGGGACAGGGTGAGCGGCTACACCTTC. Translation: CASSQGDRVSGYTF. The chain carries TRBV4-1 and TRBJ1-2; TRBD1 matches at 9 bases. The germline CDR1 and CDR2 sequences are MGHRA and YSYEKL. Trimming took 1 base from V and 8 from J; bases not matched to a gene: 5. This CDR3 has 14 residues.

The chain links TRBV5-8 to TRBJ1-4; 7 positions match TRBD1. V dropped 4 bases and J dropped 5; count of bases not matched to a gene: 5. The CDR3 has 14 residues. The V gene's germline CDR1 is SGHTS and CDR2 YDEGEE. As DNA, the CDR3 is TGTGCCAGCAGCCCCGGGACAGTCAATGAAAAACTGTTTTTT. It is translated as CASSPGTVNEKLFF. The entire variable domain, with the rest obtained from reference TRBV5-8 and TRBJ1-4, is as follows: EAGVTQSPTHLIKTRGQQATLRCSPISGHTSVYWYQQALGLGLQFLLWYDEGEERNRGNFPPRFSGRQFPNYSSELNVNALELEDSALYLCASSPGTVNEKLFFGSGTQLSVL.

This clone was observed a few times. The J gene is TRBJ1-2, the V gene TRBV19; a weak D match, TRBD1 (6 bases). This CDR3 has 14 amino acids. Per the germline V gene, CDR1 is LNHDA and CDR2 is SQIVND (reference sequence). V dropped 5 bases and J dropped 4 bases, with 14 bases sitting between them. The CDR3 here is CASSPRQVPYGYTF. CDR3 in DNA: TGTGCCAGTAGTCCCCGACAGGTTCCCTATGGCTACACCTTC.

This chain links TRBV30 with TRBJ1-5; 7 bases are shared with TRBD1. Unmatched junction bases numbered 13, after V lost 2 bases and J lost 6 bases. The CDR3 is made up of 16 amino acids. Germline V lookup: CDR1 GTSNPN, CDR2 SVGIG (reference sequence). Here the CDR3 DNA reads TGTGCCTGGAGTCCGCCTTGGGACAGCAGAAGTCAGCCCCAGCATTTT. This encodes CAWSPPWDSRSQPQHF.